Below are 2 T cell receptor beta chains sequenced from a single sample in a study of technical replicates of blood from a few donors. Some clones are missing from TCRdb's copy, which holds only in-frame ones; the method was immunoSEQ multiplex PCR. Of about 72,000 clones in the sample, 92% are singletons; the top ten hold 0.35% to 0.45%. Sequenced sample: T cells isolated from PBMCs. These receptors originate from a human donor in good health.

The CDR3 reads CASTQTGAGNTIYF. Written as DNA, the CDR3 is TGTGCCAGTACCCAGACAGGAGCTGGAAACACCATATATTTT. The V gene is TRBV19, the J gene TRBJ1-3; possibly TRBD1 for D (6 bases). The germline V gene has CDR1 LNHDA and CDR2 SQIVND (reference sequence). This CDR3 contains 14 residues. Between the trimmed V and J ends, which lost 7 bases and 2 bases, there was a span of 12 bases.

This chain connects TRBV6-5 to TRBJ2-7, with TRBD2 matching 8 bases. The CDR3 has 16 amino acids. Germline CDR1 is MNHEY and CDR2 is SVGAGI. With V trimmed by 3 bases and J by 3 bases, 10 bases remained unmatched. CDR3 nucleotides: TGTGCCAGCAGTTATAATGGAGTAGCGGGGAACTACGAGCAGTACTTC. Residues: CASSYNGVAGNYEQYF.